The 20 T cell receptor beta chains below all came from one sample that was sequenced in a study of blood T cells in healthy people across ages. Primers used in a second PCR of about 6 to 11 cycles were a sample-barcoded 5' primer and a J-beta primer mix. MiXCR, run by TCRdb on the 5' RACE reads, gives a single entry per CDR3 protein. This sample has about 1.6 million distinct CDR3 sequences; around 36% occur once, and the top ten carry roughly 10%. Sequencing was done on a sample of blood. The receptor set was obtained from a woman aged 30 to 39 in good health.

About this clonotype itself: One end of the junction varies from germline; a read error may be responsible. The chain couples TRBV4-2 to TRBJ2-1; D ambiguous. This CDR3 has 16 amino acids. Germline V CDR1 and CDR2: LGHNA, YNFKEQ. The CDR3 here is CASSPFATETYNERFF. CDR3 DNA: TGTGCCAGCAGCCCCTTCGCGACGGAGACATACAATGAGCGGTTCTTC.

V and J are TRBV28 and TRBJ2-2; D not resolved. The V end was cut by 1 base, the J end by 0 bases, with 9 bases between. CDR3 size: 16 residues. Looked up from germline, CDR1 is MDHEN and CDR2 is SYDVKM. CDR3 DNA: TGTGCCAGCAGTTTATTTCCGGCCTCGAACACCGGGGAGCTGTTTTTT. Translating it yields CASSLFPASNTGELFF.

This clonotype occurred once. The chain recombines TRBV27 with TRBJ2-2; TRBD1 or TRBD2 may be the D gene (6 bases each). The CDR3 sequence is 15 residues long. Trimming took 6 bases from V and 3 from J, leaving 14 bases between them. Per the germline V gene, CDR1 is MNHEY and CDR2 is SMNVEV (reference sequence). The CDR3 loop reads CASSLGGTHTGELFF. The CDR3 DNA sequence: TGTGCCAGCAGCTTAGGGGGGACCCACACCGGGGAGCTGTTTTTT.

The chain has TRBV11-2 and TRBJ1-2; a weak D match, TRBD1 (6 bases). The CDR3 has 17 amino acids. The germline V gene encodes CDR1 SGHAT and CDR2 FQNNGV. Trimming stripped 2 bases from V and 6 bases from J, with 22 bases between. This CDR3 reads CASSLHSGQGGGDGYTF. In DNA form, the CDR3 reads TGTGCCAGCAGCTTACACTCGGGACAAGGTGGAGGCGATGGCTACACCTTC.

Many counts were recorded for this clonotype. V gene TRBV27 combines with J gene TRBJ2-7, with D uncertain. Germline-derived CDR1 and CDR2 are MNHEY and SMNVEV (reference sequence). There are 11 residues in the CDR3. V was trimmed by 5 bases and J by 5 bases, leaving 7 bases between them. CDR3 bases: TGTGCCAGCAGTGGACCTAACGAGCAGTACTTC. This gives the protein CASSGPNEQYF.

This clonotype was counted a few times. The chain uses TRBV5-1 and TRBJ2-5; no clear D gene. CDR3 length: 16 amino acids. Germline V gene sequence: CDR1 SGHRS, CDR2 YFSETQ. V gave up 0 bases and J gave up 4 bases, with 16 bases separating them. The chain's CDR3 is CASSLGPSSSRETQYF. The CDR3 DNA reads TGCGCCAGCAGCTTGGGCCCCAGCAGTTCACGAGAGACCCAGTACTTC.

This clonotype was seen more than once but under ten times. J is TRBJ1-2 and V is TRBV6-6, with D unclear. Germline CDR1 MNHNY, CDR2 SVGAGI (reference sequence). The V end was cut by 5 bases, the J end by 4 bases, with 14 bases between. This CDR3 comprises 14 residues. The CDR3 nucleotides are TGTGCCAGCAGTAAAACCGGTCTCGGCTATGGCTACACCTTC. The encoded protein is CASSKTGLGYGYTF.

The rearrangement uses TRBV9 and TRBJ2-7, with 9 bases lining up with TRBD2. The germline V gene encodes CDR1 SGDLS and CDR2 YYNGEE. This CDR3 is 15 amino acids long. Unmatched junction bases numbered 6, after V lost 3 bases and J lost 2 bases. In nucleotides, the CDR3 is TGTGCCAGCAGCGCCCAGACTAGCGGAGCCTACGAGCAGTACTTC. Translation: CASSAQTSGAYEQYF.

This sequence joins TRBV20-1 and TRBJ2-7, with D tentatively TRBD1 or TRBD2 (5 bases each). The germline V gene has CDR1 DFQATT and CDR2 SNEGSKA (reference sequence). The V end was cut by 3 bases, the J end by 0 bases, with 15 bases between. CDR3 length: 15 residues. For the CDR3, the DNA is TGCAGTGCTAGGGGGGTGGGGAGCTCCTCCTACGAGCAGTACTTC. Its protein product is CSARGVGSSSYEQYF.

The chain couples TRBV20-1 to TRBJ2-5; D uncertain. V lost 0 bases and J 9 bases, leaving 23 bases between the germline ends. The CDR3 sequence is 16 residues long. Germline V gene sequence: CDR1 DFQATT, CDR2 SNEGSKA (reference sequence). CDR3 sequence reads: CSARDSVGAAVRPQYF. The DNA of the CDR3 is TGCAGTGCTAGAGATTCAGTGGGTGCGGCCGTACGACCCCAGTACTTC.

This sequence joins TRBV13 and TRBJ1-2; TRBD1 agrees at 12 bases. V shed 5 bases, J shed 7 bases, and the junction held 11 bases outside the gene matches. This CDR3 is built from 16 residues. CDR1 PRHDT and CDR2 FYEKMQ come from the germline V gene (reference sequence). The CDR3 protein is CASSSSGQGAFVGYTF. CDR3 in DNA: TGTGCCAGCAGCAGCTCGGGACAGGGGGCGTTTGTTGGCTACACCTTC.

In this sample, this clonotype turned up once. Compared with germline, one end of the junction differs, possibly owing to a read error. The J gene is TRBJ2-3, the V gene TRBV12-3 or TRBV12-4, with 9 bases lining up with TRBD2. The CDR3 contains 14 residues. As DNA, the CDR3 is TGTGCCAGCAGATATAGCGGGAGCACAGATGCGCAGTATTTT. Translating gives CASRYSGSTDAQYF.

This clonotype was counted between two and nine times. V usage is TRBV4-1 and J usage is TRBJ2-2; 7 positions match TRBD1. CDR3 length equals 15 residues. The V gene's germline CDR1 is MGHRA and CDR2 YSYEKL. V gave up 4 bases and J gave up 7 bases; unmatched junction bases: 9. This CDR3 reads CASSPGQVANGELFF. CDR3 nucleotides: TGCGCCAGCAGCCCAGGACAGGTTGCGAACGGGGAGCTGTTTTTT.

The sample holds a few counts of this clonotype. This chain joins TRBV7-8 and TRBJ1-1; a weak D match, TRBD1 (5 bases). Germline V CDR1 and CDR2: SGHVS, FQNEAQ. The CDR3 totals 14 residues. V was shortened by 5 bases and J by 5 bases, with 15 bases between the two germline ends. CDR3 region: CASSLGSGKTEAFF. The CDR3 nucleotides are TGTGCCAGCAGCCTAGGTTCAGGGAAGACTGAAGCTTTCTTT.

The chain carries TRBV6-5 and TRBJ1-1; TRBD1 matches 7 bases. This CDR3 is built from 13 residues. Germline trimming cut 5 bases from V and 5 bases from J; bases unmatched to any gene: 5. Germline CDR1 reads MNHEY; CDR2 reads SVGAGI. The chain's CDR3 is CASSRTGETEAFF. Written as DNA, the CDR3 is TGTGCCAGCAGTAGAACAGGGGAAACTGAAGCTTTCTTT.

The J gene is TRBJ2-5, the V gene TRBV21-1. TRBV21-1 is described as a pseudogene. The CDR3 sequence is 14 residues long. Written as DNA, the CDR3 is TGTGCCAGCAGCAAAACGACAGACACAGAGACCCAGTACTTC. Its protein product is CASSKTTDTETQYF.

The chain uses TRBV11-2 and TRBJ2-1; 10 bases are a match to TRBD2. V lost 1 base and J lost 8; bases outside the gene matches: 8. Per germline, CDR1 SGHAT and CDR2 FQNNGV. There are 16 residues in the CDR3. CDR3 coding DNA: TGTGCCAGCAGCTTAGGTTCAGCGGGGGGGAAATATGAGCAGTTCTTC. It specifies CASSLGSAGGKYEQFF.

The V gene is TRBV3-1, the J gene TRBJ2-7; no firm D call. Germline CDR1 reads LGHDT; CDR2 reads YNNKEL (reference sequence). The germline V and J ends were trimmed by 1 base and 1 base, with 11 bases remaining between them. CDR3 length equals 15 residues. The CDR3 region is CASSQGLMGSYEQYF. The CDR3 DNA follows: TGTGCCAGCAGCCAAGGTTTAATGGGGTCCTACGAGCAGTACTTC.

The DNA of the CDR3 is TGTGCCAGCAAGGGACAGGGAGTCTACGAGCAGTACTTC. Amino acid sequence: CASKGQGVYEQYF. V gene TRBV2 combines with J gene TRBJ2-7, with 9 bases fitting TRBD1. J lost 3 bases, V lost 7 bases, and 4 bases had no gene match. Germline V lookup: CDR1 SNHLY, CDR2 FYNNEI. This CDR3 region has 13 residues.

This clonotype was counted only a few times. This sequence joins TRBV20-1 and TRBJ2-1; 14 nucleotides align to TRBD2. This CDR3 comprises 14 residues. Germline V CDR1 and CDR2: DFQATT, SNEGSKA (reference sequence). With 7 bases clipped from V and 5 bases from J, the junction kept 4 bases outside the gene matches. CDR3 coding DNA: TGCAGTGTCCCGGGACTAGCGGGGGACAATGAGCAGTTCTTC. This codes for CSVPGLAGDNEQFF.